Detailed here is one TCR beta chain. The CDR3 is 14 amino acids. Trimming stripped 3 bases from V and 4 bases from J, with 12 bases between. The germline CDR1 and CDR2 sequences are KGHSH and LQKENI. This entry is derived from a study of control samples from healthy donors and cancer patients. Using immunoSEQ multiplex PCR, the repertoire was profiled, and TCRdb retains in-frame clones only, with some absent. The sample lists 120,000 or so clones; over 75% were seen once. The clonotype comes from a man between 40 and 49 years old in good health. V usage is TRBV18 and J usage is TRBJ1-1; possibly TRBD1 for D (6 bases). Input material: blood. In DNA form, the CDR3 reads TGTGCCAGCTCACCTCTACAGGGTACCACTGAAGCTTTCTTT. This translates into CASSPLQGTTEAFF. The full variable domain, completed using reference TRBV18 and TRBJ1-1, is NAGVMQNPRHLVRRRGQEARLRCSPMKGHSHVYWYRQLPEEGLKFMVYLQKENIIDESGMPKERFSAEFPKEGPSILRIQQVVRGDSAAYFCASSPLQGTTEAFFGQGTRLTVV.